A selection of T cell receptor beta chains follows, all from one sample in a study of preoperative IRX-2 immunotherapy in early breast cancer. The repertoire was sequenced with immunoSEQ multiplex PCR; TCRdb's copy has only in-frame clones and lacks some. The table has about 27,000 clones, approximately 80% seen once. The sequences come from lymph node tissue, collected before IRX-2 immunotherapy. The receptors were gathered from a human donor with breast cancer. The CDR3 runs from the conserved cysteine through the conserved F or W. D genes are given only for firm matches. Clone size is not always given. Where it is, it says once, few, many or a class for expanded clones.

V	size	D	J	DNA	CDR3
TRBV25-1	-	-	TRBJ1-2	TGTGCCAGCAGCCCCACGGGCCACAACTATGGCTACACCTTC	CASSPTGHNYGYTF
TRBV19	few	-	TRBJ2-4	TGTGCCAGTAGTATTACTTTAGCCCGGGACCCGGGAAACATTCAGTACTTC	CASSITLARDPGNIQYF
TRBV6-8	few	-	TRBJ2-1	TGTGCCAGCAGTCCCGGGCCATACAATGAGCAGTTCTTC	CASSPGPYNEQFF
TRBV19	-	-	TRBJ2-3	TGTGCCAGTAGTGTTTCAGGAGGCACGCAGTATTTT	CASSVSGGTQYF
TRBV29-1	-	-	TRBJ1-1	TGCAGCGTAGCAAGGCAGGGGTACACTGAAGCTTTCTTT	CSVARQGYTEAFF
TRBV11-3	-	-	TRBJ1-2	TGTGCCAGCAGCTTAGTTCCCAGCGGAGGTGGCTACACCTTC	CASSLVPSGGGYTF
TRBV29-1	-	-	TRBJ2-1	TGCAGCGTTGATAAGTCAGGGGCCTCCTACAATGAGCAGTTCTTC	CSVDKSGASYNEQFF
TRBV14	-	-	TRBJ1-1	TGTGCCAGCAGCCAAGCTATCTACAGGGCTAACGCTTTCTTT	CASSQAIYRANAFF
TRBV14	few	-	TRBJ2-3	TGTGCCAGCAGCCCCCGACAGAAAAGCACAGATACGCAGTATTTT	CASSPRQKSTDTQYF
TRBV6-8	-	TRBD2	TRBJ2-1	TGTGCCAGCAGTTTAAGGACTAGCGGATACAATGAGCAGTTCTTC	CASSLRTSGYNEQFF
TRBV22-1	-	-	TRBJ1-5	TGTGCCAGCAGTTTATTCGGGCGGGATCAGCCCCAGCATTTT	CASSLFGRDQPQHF
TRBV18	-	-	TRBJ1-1	TGTGCCAGCTCTAGCACCCACGGAAACACTGAAGCTTTCTTT	CASSSTHGNTEAFF
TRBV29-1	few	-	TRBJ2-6	TGCAGCGTTGATGGGGGCTCTGGGGCCAACGTCCTGACTTTC	CSVDGGSGANVLTF
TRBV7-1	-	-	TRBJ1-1	TGTGCCAGCAGGAAGGGGATGAACACTGAAGCTTTCTTT	CASRKGMNTEAFF